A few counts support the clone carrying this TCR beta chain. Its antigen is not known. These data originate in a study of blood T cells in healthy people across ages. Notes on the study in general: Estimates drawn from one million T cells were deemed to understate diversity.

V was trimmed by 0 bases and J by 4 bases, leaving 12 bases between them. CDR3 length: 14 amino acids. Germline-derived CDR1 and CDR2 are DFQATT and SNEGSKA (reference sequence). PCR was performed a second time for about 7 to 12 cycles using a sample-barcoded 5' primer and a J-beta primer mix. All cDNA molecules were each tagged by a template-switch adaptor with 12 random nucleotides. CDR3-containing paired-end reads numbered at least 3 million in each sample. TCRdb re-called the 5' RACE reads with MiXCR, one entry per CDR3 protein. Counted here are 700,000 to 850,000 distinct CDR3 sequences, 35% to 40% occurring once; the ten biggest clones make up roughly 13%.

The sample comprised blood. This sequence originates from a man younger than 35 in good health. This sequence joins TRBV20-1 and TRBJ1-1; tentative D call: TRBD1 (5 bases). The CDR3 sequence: CSARDRQGITEAFF. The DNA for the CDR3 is TGCAGTGCTAGAGATCGGCAGGGTATCACTGAAGCTTTCTTT.